This TCR beta chain was sequenced during a study of blood T cell repertoires in COVID-19. Across the whole study: Spain, Italy and the United States supplied samples that represented acute and convalescent COVID-19. Nucleic acid was either cDNA or gDNA, and it came from T cells, B-cell-depleted T cells, or PBMCs.

V dropped 5 bases and J dropped 7; count of bases not matched to a gene: 10. Per germline, CDR1 SGHRS and CDR2 YFSETQ. The CDR3 length is 14 residues. How the authors handled the data: The assay estimated nucleated cells by amplifying reference gene primers. Repertoires were generated with immunoSEQ multiplex PCR, while TCRdb's copy carries only in-frame clones and drops some. The V and J calls and clone size come from that table; D and trimming were worked out from the DNA. The sample holds around 150,000 clones, 60% to 85% seen once. The specimen sequenced was peripheral blood. This TCR was sampled from a man between 65 and 80 years old with acute or convalescent COVID-19. The chain links TRBV5-1 to TRBJ1-2; the match to TRBD1 covers 8 bases. The CDR3 DNA reads TGCGCCAGCAGTCCTGGACAGGGAGGATCTGGCTACACCTTC. It specifies CASSPGQGGSGYTF.